The subject of this entry is one T cell receptor beta chain. This clone was counted only a few times. The specificity of this receptor is unknown. No base quality values were provided; no much bigger clone lies one nucleotide off. Compared with germline, V lacks 3 bases and J lacks 6 bases; bases without a gene match: 12. The germline V gene encodes CDR1 MGHRA and CDR2 YSYEKL. Counted from cysteine to phenylalanine, this CDR3 has 18 amino acids. This entry keeps only the CDR3 DNA: 54 bases, framed from base 1. This sample was taken from a study of blood T cell repertoires in COVID-19 (dated by TCRdb to 2020 to 2022). General notes on the study: The collaborator samples originated in the United States, Italy and Spain and spanned the acute and convalescent phases of COVID-19. Samples were obtained from the ongoing ImmuneRACE study (first 160 participants) and from 950 to 1,500 subjects provided by 6 global collaborators. The dataset comprised deeply sampled blood TCRbeta repertoires from subjects exposed to, actively infected with, or recovered from COVID-19. The material from the prospective study consisted of cDNA or gDNA derived from T cells, B-cell-depleted T cells, or PBMCs. The repertoires were made available in a free public database intended to serve as a resource for research on the immune response to SARS-CoV-2. Sample metadata almost always included a de-identified subject ID, COVID-19 status, age in years and sex. Where available, HLA class I and class II types were obtained from metadata supplied by the sample provider rather than from assay-based typing. What the study reported, not specific to this receptor: Clinical and demographic metadata were provided uncurated, with the amount varying by source and participant.

TCRbeta CDR3 regions were amplified from genomic DNA using the immunoSEQ Assay, a bias-controlled multiplex PCR. Per the original workflow: Nucleated cell counts per sample were estimated from amplification of reference gene primers within the assay. To quantify the absolute abundance of each unique TCRbeta CDR3 rearrangement, sequence reads were collapsed and filtered. For each sample, productive Simpson clonality was calculated as the square root of Simpson's diversity index over productive rearrangements. The clones in this table, taken by TCRdb from immuneACCESS, are in-frame only. Not every clone is retained; where verified, under half of the shortfall comes from an unresolved V gene, and the cause of the rest is unknown. V, J and clone size were drawn from that table, and D and trimming were deduced from the DNA. Here the sample has about 330,000 clones; 65% to 90% occur a single time. The ten most abundant clones make up around 7.2% of the sample.

Each collaborating institution followed its own protocols to collect whole blood in K2EDTA tubes. Collaborator samples were shipped for TCRbeta analysis as frozen whole blood, isolated PBMCs, or DNA extracted from either sample type. Recombination linked TRBV4-1 to TRBJ2-1, with 12 bases aligning to TRBD2. Material: peripheral blood. This TCR was sampled from a human donor in a cohort sampled during active COVID-19. The CDR3 protein is CASSQPLAGGPFRNEQFF. DNA sequence: TGCGCCAGCAGCCAGCCCCTAGCGGGGGGGCCCTTTCGCAATGAGCAGTTCTTC.